The 2 T cell receptor beta chains below were found in one sample sequenced in a study of vaccination and CD4 T cells after COVID-19. An Oncomine TCR Beta short-read assay was used to sequence the DNA from cultured CD4+ T cells. TCRdb independently ran MiXCR on the PCR reads; one entry per CDR3 protein. Of some 8,000 distinct CDR3 sequences in the sample, 45% to 55% are singletons; the top ten hold around 43%. These receptors' targets are unknown. The sample's treatment: roughly 11-day PBMC culture with coronavirus spike peptide pools or control peptides (ViraFEST assay). The source material was CD4+ T cells from blood, cultured in vitro. The receptors were sampled from a human donor who had recovered from COVID-19.

This clonotype was observed a few times. The chain combines TRBV5-4 with TRBJ2-3; D remains unclear. Germline CDR1 is SGHNT and CDR2 is YYREEE (reference sequence). CDR3 size: 13 residues. V was clipped by 2 bases and J by 4 bases, with 8 bases between them. The chain's CDR3 is CASSLLGSDTQYF. As DNA, the CDR3 is TGTGCCAGCAGCTTACTTGGCTCAGATACGCAGTATTTT.

The chain uses TRBV6-5 and TRBJ1-1; TRBD1 might be the D (6 bases). The germline CDR1 and CDR2 sequences are MNHEY and SVGAGI. Trimming cost V 2 bases and J 1 base, with 14 bases left between them. The CDR3 runs 16 residues. As DNA, the CDR3 is TGTGCCAGCAGTTACGTGACACAGGGCGGGAACACTGAAGCTTTCTTT. Its translation is CASSYVTQGGNTEAFF.